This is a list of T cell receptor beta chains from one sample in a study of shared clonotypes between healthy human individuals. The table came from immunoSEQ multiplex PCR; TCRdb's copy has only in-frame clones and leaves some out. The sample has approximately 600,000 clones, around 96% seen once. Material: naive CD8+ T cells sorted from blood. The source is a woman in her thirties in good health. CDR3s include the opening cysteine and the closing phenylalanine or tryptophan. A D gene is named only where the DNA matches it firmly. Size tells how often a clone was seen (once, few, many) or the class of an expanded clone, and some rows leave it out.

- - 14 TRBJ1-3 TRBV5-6 TGTGCCAGCAGCTTGGCCGGGGTTGGAAACACCATATATTTT CASSLAGVGNTIYF
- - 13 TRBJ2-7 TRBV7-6 TGTGCCAGCAGCTCAACTAATTCCTACGAGCAGTACTTC CASSSTNSYEQYF
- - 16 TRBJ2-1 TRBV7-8 TGTGCCAGCAGCGCATCCGGGACTGCTTTACTCAATGAGCAGTTCTTC CASSASGTALLNEQFF
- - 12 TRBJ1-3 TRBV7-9 TGTGCCAGCAGCTACTCTGGAAACACCATATATTTT CASSYSGNTIYF
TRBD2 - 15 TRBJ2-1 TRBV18 TGTGCCAGCTCACCACTCGCGGGGGAAGGCAATGAGCAGTTCTTC CASSPLAGEGNEQFF
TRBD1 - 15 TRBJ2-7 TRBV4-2 TGTGCCAGCAGCCAGAACACAGGGGGCCTCTACGAGCAGTACTTC CASSQNTGGLYEQYF
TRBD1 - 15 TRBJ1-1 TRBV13 TGTGCCAGCTCCAATGGTGGGACAGGGTATGCTGAAGCTTTCTTT CASSNGGTGYAEAFF
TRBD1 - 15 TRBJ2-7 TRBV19 TGTGCCAGTAGTATAGATCGACAGGGGAACTACGAGCAGTACTTC CASSIDRQGNYEQYF
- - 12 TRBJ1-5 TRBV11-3 TGTGCCAGCAGCTTAAGGTGTCAGCCCCAGCATTTT CASSLRCQPQHF
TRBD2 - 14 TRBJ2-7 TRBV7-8 TGTGCCAGCAGCTTGTGGGAGGGGTCGGACGAGCAGTACTTC CASSLWEGSDEQYF
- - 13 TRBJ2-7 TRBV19 TGTGCCAGTAGTAGGTACGGAGGCTACGAGCAGTACTTC CASSRYGGYEQYF
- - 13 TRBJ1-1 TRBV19 TGTGCCAGTAGTCCCCTCCGGTGGGGGGAAGCTTTCTTT CASSPLRWGEAFF
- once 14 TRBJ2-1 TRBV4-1 TGCGCCAGCAGCCAAGATCCGGAATACAATGAGCAGTTCTTC CASSQDPEYNEQFF
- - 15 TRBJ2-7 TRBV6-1 TGTGCCAGCAGTGAAGCTGGGACGCAGGCCTACGAGCAGTACTTC CASSEAGTQAYEQYF
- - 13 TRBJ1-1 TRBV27 TGTGCCAGCACAGACTCGGGGGGCACTGAAGCTTTCTTT CASTDSGGTEAFF
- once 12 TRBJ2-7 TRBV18 TGTGCCAGCTCCCCAGGGACCTACGAGCAGTACTTC CASSPGTYEQYF
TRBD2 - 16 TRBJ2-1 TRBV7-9 TGTGCCAGCAGTCGGACTAGCGGGAGCTCCTACAATGAGCAGTTCTTC CASSRTSGSSYNEQFF
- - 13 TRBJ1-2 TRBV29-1 TGCAGCGTTTTATCATCTGGGAACTATGGCTACACCTTC CSVLSSGNYGYTF
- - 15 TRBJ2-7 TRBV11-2 TGTGCCAGCAGCTTAGCTGGCGTACTCACCTACGAGCAGTACTTC CASSLAGVLTYEQYF
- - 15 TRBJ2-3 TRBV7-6 TGTGCCAGCAGCCCCCACGGCGGGGGCCCAGATACGCAGTATTTT CASSPHGGGPDTQYF
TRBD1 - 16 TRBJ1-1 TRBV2 TGTGCCAGCATAGGACAGGGGAGTCTGATGAACACTGAAGCTTTCTTT CASIGQGSLMNTEAFF
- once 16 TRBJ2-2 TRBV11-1 TGTGCCAGCAGCTTAGCGCTACCCGCGAACACCGGGGAGCTGTTTTTT CASSLALPANTGELFF
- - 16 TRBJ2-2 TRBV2 TGTGCCAGCAGGCTCAAGCTAGGGGCCACCACCGGGGAGCTGTTTTTT CASRLKLGATTGELFF
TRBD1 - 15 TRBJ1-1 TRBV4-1 TGCGCCAGCAGCCAAGGCACAGGGGGTGGTACTGAAGCTTTCTTT CASSQGTGGGTEAFF
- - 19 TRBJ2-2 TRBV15 TGTGCCACCAGCAGAGAACCCCCTTCACTAGAGTCGAACACCGGGGAGCTGTTTTTT CATSREPPSLESNTGELFF